This paragraph reports one TCR beta chain. Trimming left V 1 base short and J 1 base short, with 13 bases between. The germline gives CDR1 SEHNR, CDR2 FQNEAQ (reference sequence). The CDR3 contains 16 residues. This sample is part of a study of technical replicates of blood from a few donors. Data came from immunoSEQ multiplex PCR; TCRdb stores just in-frame clones and leaves some out. Of roughly 93,000 clones detected, roughly 96% appear once; the ten largest clones hold roughly 0.28%. Sequenced: T cells isolated from PBMCs. The source is a human donor in good health. This sequence joins TRBV7-9 and TRBJ1-2, with D possibly matching TRBD1 (6 bases). The CDR3 sequence is CASSLGPETGNYGYTF. The CDR3 DNA is TGTGCCAGCAGCTTAGGGCCAGAGACAGGTAACTATGGCTACACCTTC.